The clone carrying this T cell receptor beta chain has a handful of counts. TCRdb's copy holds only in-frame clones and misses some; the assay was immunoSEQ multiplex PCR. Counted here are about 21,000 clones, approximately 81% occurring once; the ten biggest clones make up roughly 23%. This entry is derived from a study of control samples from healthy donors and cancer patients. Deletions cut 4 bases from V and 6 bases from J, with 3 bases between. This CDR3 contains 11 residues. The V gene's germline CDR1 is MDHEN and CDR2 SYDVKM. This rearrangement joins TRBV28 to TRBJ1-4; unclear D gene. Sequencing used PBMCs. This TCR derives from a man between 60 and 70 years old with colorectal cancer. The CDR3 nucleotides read TGTGCCAGCAGTTATGATGAAAAACTGTTTTTT. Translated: CASSYDEKLFF. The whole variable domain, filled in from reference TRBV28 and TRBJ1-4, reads DVKVTQSSRYLVKRTGEKVFLECVQDMDHENMFWYRQDPGLGLRLIYFSYDVKMKEKGDIPEGYSVSREKKERFSLILESASTNQTSMYLCASSYDEKLFFGSGTQLSVL.